The clone carrying this T cell receptor beta chain was seen at least ten times. Antigen: not known. Inclusion characteristics of ophthalmopathy patients comprised a Clinical Activity Score of at least 3, a NOSPECS grade of at least 4, and duration under 3 months. Any patient presenting with uncontrolled infection, other autoimmune disease, pregnancy or lactation was left out. Source material for PBMCs was over 7.5 ml fresh peripheral blood. This sample is drawn from a study of T cells in Graves' hyperthyroidism and ophthalmopathy. CDR3 size: 15 residues. Germline V gene sequence: CDR1 SGHNT, CDR2 YENEEA. V shed 4 bases and J shed 7 bases, with 18 bases lying between them. Authors of the study amplified TCR beta CDR3 regions from RNA transcripts. The study used the HTBI primer set for a first-round RT-PCR of the TCR CDR3. TCRdb redid the calling of the multiplex PCR reads with MiXCR, one entry per CDR3 protein. The data hold 200,000 to 250,000 distinct CDR3 sequences, with about a sixth observed a single time.

The study, taken as a whole, reports: Ophthalmopathy cases were set apart from stable hyperthyroidism by a 13 V-J model.

This TCR came from a woman aged 18-29 years with Graves' ophthalmopathy. The chain employs TRBV11-3 and TRBJ2-3; a weak D match, TRBD1 (6 bases). Sequenced material: blood. The CDR3 region has the DNA TGTGCCAGCAGCTCACTAGACAGGACTGGTTATACGCAGTATTTT. It yields the protein CASSSLDRTGYTQYF.